This section outlines one T cell receptor beta chain sequence together with its context. This clonotype was seen a handful of times. Which antigen it targets is not known. Per-base qualities were not stored, and no clone one base away is much larger. This record belongs to a study of identical twins (dated by TCRdb to the mid-2010s). At the level of the whole study: To test whether fetal clonotypes persist, the study used deep sequencing on TCR alpha and beta repertoires from monozygotic twins, unrelated adults of various ages, and cord blood. To rule out contamination, the twin experiments were replicated at different times with different library preparation protocols. The study at large found these results: Zero-insertion analyses could be partly confounded by invariant T cells such as MAIT and iNKT, though diverse VJ usage argued against such confounding for most clonotypes. Fewer insertions were carried by abundant cord blood beta clonotypes, a similar but weaker trend appeared in young adult naive repertoires, and no such trend appeared in memory repertoires. Compared with coincidental sharing between unrelated individuals, an excess of low generation-probability sequences was observed among out-of-frame TCR alpha sequences shared between twins. Recombination models systematically underestimated out-of-frame TCR alpha sharing in monozygotic twins but agreed with sharing between unrelated individuals. In beta out-of-frame sequences, excess twin sharing was weaker, because having fewer shared sequences lowered the signal-to-noise ratio. Conclusions relied on cross-sectional statistical analysis, since the same donors could not be followed over many years.

As encoded in the germline V gene, CDR1 is MNHEY while CDR2 is SVGAGI. Cut back by 2 bases and 2 bases, the V and J ends lie 13 bases apart. The CDR3 contains 15 residues, cysteine and phenylalanine counted. Kept here is only the CDR3 DNA, which spans 45 bases and is read in frame from base 1. All donors were healthy Caucasians. Three pairs of female monozygotic twins, all aged about 18 to 30 years, were included in the twin cohort. Miltenyi CD45RO+ enrichment and human naive T-cell isolation kits were used to isolate memory (CD45RO+) and naive T cells from PBMC. Library construction relied on 5' RACE. Sequencing relied on an Illumina HiSeq 2000. Template switching introduced a universal primer binding site; the final cDNA contained a unique molecular identifier, enabling accurate counting of TCR cDNA molecules. Specific primers in the conserved constant-segment region were used to synthesize first-strand cDNA for the TCR alpha and beta chains. To control for contamination, every cDNA library was double barcoded, receiving both a SMART-Mk sample barcode and Illumina barcodes. TruSeq adapter sequences along with Illumina sample barcodes were introduced in two successive PCR steps. The Illumina HiSeq platform was used with custom primers to sequence TCR alpha and beta cDNA libraries. Under the source paper's analysis protocol: MiGEC processed the raw reads to extract unique molecular identifiers, while MiXCR was used to determine the CDR3 positions. For each individual, recombination models were inferred using an EM algorithm with the repgenHMM and IGoR tools. The tcR package in R was used for shared clonotype analysis, with sharing normalized by the product of cloneset sizes. Out-of-frame nonproductive sequences were analyzed to study raw recombination free of thymic and clonal selection effects. TCRdb reprocessed the public reads (quality trimming at Q25 with fastp, clone calling with MiXCR) and kept in-frame beta chains. Duplicate CDR3 protein sequences are folded into a single record with the most common DNA and genes. TCRdb assigned the V and J calls; the authors' analysis was not used. This sample lists some 200,000 distinct CDR3 sequences; around 6.8% were detected once. The ten largest clones capture less than 2.5% of the sample.

The same specimen was also included in a second study, on yellow fever vaccine responses in identical twins. As that second paper reports: According to the authors, the vaccine-induced T cell response in identical twins seemed to be partly convergent and partly specific to each individual. In identical twins, the study followed T cell clones that responded to the vaccine with precision.

Specimen: memory (CD45RO+) T cells sorted from blood. The cell subset or site label here, explained by the study, means: CD45RO+ enriched T cells. The V gene is TRBV6-5 and the J gene is TRBJ2-7; the D call is tentative, TRBD1 or TRBD2, as each matches 5 bases. This receptor was obtained from a woman between 18 and 29 years old in good health. The base sequence is TGTGCCAGCAGTTACCGTCGGGACGGGACCTACGAGCAGTACTTC. Its protein product is CASSYRRDGTYEQYF.